The present TCR beta chain was sequenced within a study of T cell responses to AZD1222 COVID-19 vaccine (dated by TCRdb to the early 2020s). Regarding the complete study: AZD1222 recipients given second doses at about 4 weeks or at about 12 weeks were pooled, since spike-specific TCR depth and breadth were not found to differ between the two schedules. TCR sequencing covered fewer than 250 trial participants: nearly 210 given two doses of AZD1222 and approximately 26 given two doses of MenACWY control vaccine. Trial participants were enrolled by age into subgroups of 18-55, 56-69 and 70-plus years, and roughly 150, 30 and 60 TCR-sequenced participants, respectively, were included in these subgroups. Overall results and qualifications from the work: Reportedly, almost half of the unique spike-specific TCRs recognized epitopes lying outside the regions that are mutated in the B.1.351 and B.1.1.7 variants. In the small 56-69-year group, the increase in depth fell short of significance, most likely because of low power. Conclusions about previously exposed vaccinees are limited, since just five to seven AZD1222 recipients were seropositive for SARS-CoV-2 at baseline. CD4 TCRs associated with the vaccine covered the entire spike protein, and the dominant responses were in regions 160-218 and 743-854. Because no day 14 peak-response samples were available, the repertoires could be characterized only after the peak T cell response. Participants were mostly white British, with more females than males. The authors suggested clonal diversity may have been underestimated. After two AZD1222 doses, both the breadth and the depth of spike-specific TCRs were significantly higher than at day 0 and than in MenACWY recipients.

In the case of this clone: Its antigen is currently not known. Base quality data are lacking; no much larger clone is found one base away.

CDR3 length: 15 amino acids, cysteine to phenylalanine. Only CDR3 DNA remains: 45 bases, in frame from the first base. The germline V gene yields SGDLS for CDR1 and YYNGEE for CDR2. V was cut back by 3 bases and J by 1 base, leaving a gap of 13 bases between them. The CDR3 regions of human TCRbeta chains were analyzed by immunosequencing. The original methods were these. Repertoire TCRs were matched against a reference library of SARS-CoV-2-specific TCRs generated with the MIRA antigen-specificity platform. Breadth was defined as the fraction of unique TCRs that were SARS-CoV-2-associated. Depth was defined as the fraction of total T cells that were SARS-CoV-2-associated. Each spike-specific TCR was assigned to its reactive spike region and to a CD4 or CD8 class using the MIRA data. Log10-transformed breadth and depth values were compared by one-way ANOVA with Sidak's multiple comparisons tests. TCRdb holds this immuneACCESS table with in-frame rearrangements only. Some clones are missing; in checked studies, unresolved V genes explain under half, and the rest has no known cause. V, J and clone size are those of that table, while D and trimming were read from the DNA. In this sample the table shows 150,000 to 200,000 clones, approximately 90% of which occur a single time. The ten largest clones add up to roughly 2.8% of the sample.

The time point label on this specimen signifies: baseline before first vaccination. Vaccinee samples came from UK trials COV001 and COV002, including a single-blind randomized controlled phase 2/3 trial of AZD1222 (ChAdOx1 nCoV-19) in healthy adults. Trial participant PBMC samples were collected at day 0 and day 28 after the second dose for TCRbeta chain sequencing. The TCR comes from an adult in good health. The material sequenced was peripheral blood, taken on day 0 of AZD1222 vaccination. The V and J segments used are TRBV9 and TRBJ2-5, and possibly TRBD2, on 7 matching bases. This receptor has the CDR3 CASSGYGGPQETQYF. The DNA sequence is TGTGCCAGCAGCGGCTACGGGGGGCCCCAAGAGACCCAGTACTTC.